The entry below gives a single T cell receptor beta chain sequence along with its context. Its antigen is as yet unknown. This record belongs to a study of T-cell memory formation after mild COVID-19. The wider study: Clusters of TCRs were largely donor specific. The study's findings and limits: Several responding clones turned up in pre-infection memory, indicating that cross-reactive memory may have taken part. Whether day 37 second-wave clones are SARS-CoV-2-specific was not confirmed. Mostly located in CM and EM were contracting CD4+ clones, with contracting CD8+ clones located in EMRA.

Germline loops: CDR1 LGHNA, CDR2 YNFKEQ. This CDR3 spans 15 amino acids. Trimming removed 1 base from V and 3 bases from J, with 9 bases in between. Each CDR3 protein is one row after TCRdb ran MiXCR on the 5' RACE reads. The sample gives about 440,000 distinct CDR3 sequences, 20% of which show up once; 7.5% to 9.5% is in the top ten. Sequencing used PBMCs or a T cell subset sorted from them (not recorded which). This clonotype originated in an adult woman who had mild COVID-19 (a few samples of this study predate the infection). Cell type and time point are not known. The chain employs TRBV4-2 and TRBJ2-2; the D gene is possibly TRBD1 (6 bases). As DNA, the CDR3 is TGTGCCAGCAGCCAAGCGGACAGTTACACCGGGGAGCTGTTTTTT. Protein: CASSQADSYTGELFF.